This TCR beta chain was obtained from a study of identical twins. This clonotype was seen repeatedly, ten times or more. Its target is not known. TCRdb processed the 5' RACE reads anew with MiXCR; each CDR3 protein has one entry. The repertoire has 200,000 to 300,000 distinct CDR3 sequences, about 10% of them found once; the top ten carry roughly 10%. Trimming pared 7 bases from V and 4 bases from J, leaving 17 bases between. The CDR3 sequence is 15 residues long. Germline V gives CDR1 SGHRS, CDR2 YFSETQ. Overall study findings and caveats: With beta out-of-frame sequences, excess sharing by twins was weaker.

Input material: memory T cells sorted from blood. This TCR derives from a man aged 50 to 59 in good health. The rearrangement uses TRBV5-1 and TRBJ2-2, with a tentative D call TRBD1 (6 bases). The CDR3 DNA is TGCGCCAGCCTTACCGGGGACACAACCACCGGGGAGCTGTTTTTT. It specifies CASLTGDTTTGELFF.